Each of the 26 T cell receptor beta chains below was sequenced from the same sample in a study of T cell responses to AZD1222 COVID-19 vaccine. Libraries were prepared by immunoSEQ multiplex PCR; TCRdb keeps only in-frame clonotypes and omits some of them. The repertoire has 150,000 to 200,000 clones, 90% to 95% of them found once; the top ten carry roughly 5%. The sample in question was peripheral blood, obtained 28 days after the second AZD1222 dose. The receptors come from an adult who received the AZD1222 COVID-19 vaccine.

V and J are TRBV28 and TRBJ1-4; D might be TRBD1 (5 bases). V was trimmed by 7 bases and J by 7 bases, leaving 13 bases between them. CDR3 length: 13 amino acids. The germline V gene has CDR1 MDHEN and CDR2 SYDVKM. CDR3 in DNA: TGTGCCAGCACGGGGGAAGCTTTTGAAAAACTGTTTTTT. Its protein is CASTGEAFEKLFF.

The CDR3, as DNA: TGTGCCAGTAGTGTGAGCGGGGTGGGGCAGCCCCAGCATTTT. This sequence encodes CASSVSGVGQPQHF. V gene TRBV19 combines with J gene TRBJ1-5; D is uncertain. The CDR3 covers 14 residues. Trimming took 5 bases from V and 7 from J, leaving 15 bases between them. CDR1 and CDR2 (germline): LNHDA, SQIVND (reference sequence).

The chain combines TRBV2 with TRBJ1-6, with D possibly matching TRBD1 (6 bases). The length of the CDR3 is 16 residues. The germline CDR1 and CDR2 sequences are SNHLY and FYNNEI. V was shortened by 7 bases and J by 9 bases, with 22 bases between the two germline ends. CDR3 DNA: TGTGCCAGCATGAAGGAGACAGGCCGATCAGGTTCACCCCTCCACTTT. Its translation: CASMKETGRSGSPLHF.

The chain is built from TRBV5-1 and TRBJ1-2; no clear D gene. V shed 0 bases and J shed 0 bases, with 15 bases lying between them. Germline CDR1 is SGHRS and CDR2 is YFSETQ. The CDR3 loop spans 17 amino acids. CDR3 amino acids: CASSLGPGLKANYGYTF. The CDR3 bases are TGCGCCAGCAGCTTGGGTCCGGGCTTAAAAGCTAACTATGGCTACACCTTC.

This chain uses TRBV18 with TRBJ2-7; D gene ambiguous. V dropped 2 bases and J dropped 5 bases, with 16 bases sitting between them. Germline V gene data show CDR1 as KGHSH and CDR2 as LQKENI. This CDR3 has 15 amino acids. The CDR3 reads CASSPASRFGDEQYF. For the CDR3, the DNA is TGTGCCAGCTCACCAGCGTCGCGATTTGGAGACGAGCAGTACTTC. Together with reference TRBV18 and TRBJ2-7, the CDR3 gives the full variable domain: NAGVMQNPRHLVRRRGQEARLRCSPMKGHSHVYWYRQLPEEGLKFMVYLQKENIIDESGMPKERFSAEFPKEGPSILRIQQVVRGDSAAYFCASSPASRFGDEQYFGPGTRLTVT.

The sample holds a few counts of this clone. The gene calls are TRBV6-6 and TRBJ1-6; D is unclear. There are 14 residues in the CDR3. Trimming shortened V by 2 bases and J by 10 bases, and 12 bases separated the two germline ends. CDR1 is MNHNY, CDR2 SVGAGI, per germline (reference sequence). The CDR3 sequence is CASSYGQAGSPLHF. DNA of the CDR3: TGTGCCAGCAGTTACGGGCAGGCTGGGTCACCCCTCCACTTT.

CDR3 DNA sequence: TGTGCCAGCAGCCCAGGGGAATGGGCTAATAATTCACCCCTCCACTTT. Translating it yields CASSPGEWANNSPLHF. The gene calls are TRBV7-9 and TRBJ1-6, with TRBD1 as a possible D gene (6 bases). Germline values: CDR1 SEHNR, CDR2 FQNEAQ (reference sequence). The length of the CDR3 is 16 residues. Trimming left V 5 bases short and J 5 bases short, with 16 bases between.

This clone showed up just once. The chain has TRBV6-5 and TRBJ2-2, with 10 bases that match TRBD1. The CDR3 is made up of 14 amino acids. Losses at the gene ends were 8 bases for V and 7 bases for J; bases not matched to a gene: 7. Germline loops: CDR1 MNHEY, CDR2 SVGAGI. CDR3 protein: CASDPGTGDGELFF. In nucleotides, the CDR3 is TGTGCCAGCGACCCCGGGACAGGGGACGGGGAGCTGTTTTTT.

The CDR3 loop is CASSWAGWYSGANVLTF. CDR3 bases: TGTGCCAGCAGTTGGGCAGGGTGGTATTCTGGGGCCAACGTCCTGACTTTC. This chain links TRBV27 with TRBJ2-6; tentatively, D is TRBD1 (5 bases). CDR3 length equals 17 residues. Germline CDR1 is MNHEY and CDR2 is SMNVEV (reference sequence). V was cut by 4 bases and J by 1 base, with 14 bases left in between.

The CDR3 region is CASRGGRVGNEQFF. The CDR3 DNA sequence: TGTGCCAGCAGGGGAGGGCGGGTTGGCAATGAGCAGTTCTTC. The V and J genes are TRBV7-9 and TRBJ2-1; 7 bases agree with TRBD2. The ends lost 6 bases at V and 6 bases at J; junction bases unmatched: 8. CDR3 length: 14 residues. Germline loops: CDR1 SEHNR, CDR2 FQNEAQ (reference sequence). The full variable domain, with the rest looked up from reference TRBV7-9 and TRBJ2-1, is DTGVSQNPRHKITKRGQNVTFRCDPISEHNRLYWYRQTLGQGPEFLTYFQNEAQLEKSRLLSDRFSAERPKGSFSTLEIQRTEQGDSAMYLCASRGGRVGNEQFFGPGTRLTVL.

The rearrangement joins TRBV28 to TRBJ2-2; the D call may be TRBD1 or TRBD2 (6 bases each). With 8 bases removed from V and 3 bases from J, the gap between germline ends came to 13 bases. Germline V gene data show CDR1 as MDHEN and CDR2 as SYDVKM. CDR3 size: 14 residues. CDR3: CASGGPYHTGELFF. DNA for the CDR3: TGTGCCAGCGGGGGGCCCTATCACACCGGGGAGCTGTTTTTT.

The sample holds a few counts of this clone. The V gene is TRBV4-3, the J gene TRBJ1-2, with 10 bases aligning to TRBD1. CDR3 length: 15 amino acids. The trim removed 4 bases at V and 4 bases at J, leaving 6 bases unmatched. Looked up from germline, CDR1 is LGHNA and CDR2 is YSLEER. CDR3 sequence: CASSRGQGVSYGYTF. The CDR3 nucleotides are TGCGCCAGCAGCCGAGGACAGGGGGTTTCCTATGGCTACACCTTC.

The rearrangement links TRBV19 to TRBJ1-2; no clear D gene. The CDR3 is 12 residues long. CDR1 and CDR2 (germline): LNHDA, SQIVND (reference sequence). V dropped 7 bases and J dropped 2 bases, with 8 bases sitting between them. This CDR3 reads CASTGRNYGYTF. The CDR3 nucleotides are TGTGCCAGTACTGGACGGAACTATGGCTACACCTTC.

The chain employs TRBV7-2 and TRBJ2-1, with no clear D. Trimming removed 5 bases at V and 0 bases at J, with 11 bases between. There are 15 residues in the CDR3. Germline CDR1 reads SGHTA; CDR2 reads FQGNSA. This CDR3 reads CASSRDITSYNEQFF. CDR3 coding DNA: TGTGCCAGCAGCCGCGACATAACCTCCTACAATGAGCAGTTCTTC.

With respect to this clone: The junction departs from germline at one end; a sequencing error may be responsible. This chain uses TRBV12-5 with TRBJ2-3; 12 bases are shared with TRBD2. From germline, CDR1 is LGHNT and CDR2 FRNRAP. The CDR3 contains 14 residues. The CDR3 DNA sequence: TGTGCTAGTGGGCCCGGACTAGCGGGATGGGGGACGGATTTT. Amino acid sequence: CASGPGLAGWGTDF.

V gene TRBV7-8 combines with J gene TRBJ1-5; 7 nucleotides align to TRBD1. CDR3 length: 15 amino acids. V shed 5 bases and J 5 bases; nucleotides not matched to a gene: 9. Germline CDR1 is SGHVS and CDR2 is FQNEAQ. CDR3 DNA sequence: TGTGCCAGCAGCATCCGGGACAGCCGAGATCAGCCCCAGCATTTT. It codes for CASSIRDSRDQPQHF.

There are a few counts of this clone. The V call is TRBV7-8, the J call TRBJ2-7, with D possibly being TRBD1 or TRBD2 (5 bases each). The germline V gene encodes CDR1 SGHVS and CDR2 FQNEAQ. The germline V and J ends were trimmed by 5 bases and 3 bases, with 14 bases remaining between them. CDR3 length equals 14 residues. The DNA for the CDR3 is TGTGCCAGCAGCGATCTCCGGGACGGCTACGAGCAGTACTTC. Translating gives CASSDLRDGYEQYF.

This rearrangement joins TRBV20-1 to TRBJ2-7; D unresolved. CDR1 is DFQATT and CDR2 is SNEGSKA in the germline V gene (reference sequence). V lost 3 bases to trimming and J lost 3 bases, with 6 bases between them. The CDR3 has 11 residues. The CDR3 reads CSASTDYEQYF. The CDR3, as DNA: TGCAGTGCTAGTACAGACTACGAGCAGTACTTC.

This sequence joins TRBV5-6 and TRBJ2-1; a possible D gene is TRBD1 (5 bases). Germline values: CDR1 SGHDT, CDR2 YYEEEE. Trimming removed 4 bases from V and 10 bases from J, with 15 bases in between. The CDR3 spans 13 residues. CDR3 sequence: CASSPLGQVEQFF. Written as DNA, the CDR3 is TGTGCCAGCAGCCCCCTGGGGCAAGTGGAGCAGTTCTTC. The full variable domain, completed using reference TRBV5-6 and TRBJ2-1, is DAGVTQSPTHLIKTRGQQVTLRCSPKSGHDTVSWYQQALGQGPQFIFQYYEEEERQRGNFPDRFSGHQFPNYSSELNVNALLLGDSALYLCASSPLGQVEQFFGPGTRLTVL.

This chain joins TRBV28 and TRBJ2-7; 12 bases fit TRBD1. CDR1 is MDHEN, CDR2 SYDVKM, per germline. V trimming: 3 bases; J trimming: 7 bases; junction bases outside the gene matches: 7. There are 15 residues in the CDR3. The CDR3 reads CASSLGGTGGLEQYF. The CDR3 DNA is TGTGCCAGCAGTTTGGGGGGGACAGGGGGCTTGGAGCAGTACTTC.

This clone was seen only once. The chain has TRBV4-1 and TRBJ2-1; D ambiguous. V was shortened by 4 bases and J by 4 bases, with 17 bases between the two germline ends. Germline CDR1 reads MGHRA; CDR2 reads YSYEKL. The CDR3 has 16 amino acids. CDR3 sequence (DNA): TGCGCCAGCAGCCCCGGACGAGCCACCAAATACAATGAGCAGTTCTTC. Translation: CASSPGRATKYNEQFF.

The chain joins TRBV10-3 to TRBJ1-3; D is uncertain. Germline values: CDR1 ENHRY, CDR2 SYGVKD. Trimming stripped 6 bases from V and 0 bases from J, with 15 bases between. The length of the CDR3 is 16 residues. CDR3 in DNA: TGTGCCATCAGAGTCTTACAAGGGAGCTCTGGAAACACCATATATTTT. The encoded protein is CAIRVLQGSSGNTIYF.

CDR3 in DNA: TGTGCCAGCAGTTTGTGGCTAGCGGGCCCGAACACCGGGGAGCTGTTTTTT. It translates to CASSLWLAGPNTGELFF. The chain links TRBV28 to TRBJ2-2; TRBD2 matches at 8 bases. In germline, CDR1 is MDHEN, CDR2 SYDVKM. The CDR3 covers 17 residues. Losses at the gene ends were 3 bases for V and 0 bases for J; bases not matched to a gene: 6.

The rearrangement uses TRBV4-2 and TRBJ1-5; TRBD1 agrees at 7 bases. Trimming removed 0 bases from V and 4 bases from J; junction bases left unmatched: 6. Germline V lookup: CDR1 LGHNA, CDR2 YNFKEQ. The CDR3 has 16 residues. In DNA, the CDR3 is TGTGCCAGCAGCCAAGATTGGGGACAGAGAAATCAGCCCCAGCATTTT. Its protein is CASSQDWGQRNQPQHF.

This chain connects TRBV5-1 to TRBJ1-4; 7 nucleotides match TRBD1. CDR1 and CDR2 from the germline V gene are SGHRS and YFSETQ. The V and J ends lost 0 bases and 4 bases, in that order; junction bases with no gene match: 3. The length of the CDR3 is 15 residues. The CDR3: CASSLVGQRNEKLFF. DNA for the CDR3: TGCGCCAGCAGCTTGGTGGGACAGCGTAATGAAAAACTGTTTTTT.

The CDR3 bases are TGTGCCAGCAGCTTAGGGCTTAGCGGGAGGAATATCTACAATGAGCAGTTCTTC. It translates to CASSLGLSGRNIYNEQFF. The chain recombines TRBV7-9 with TRBJ2-1; 10 bases map to TRBD2. This CDR3 has 18 residues. From germline, CDR1 is SEHNR and CDR2 FQNEAQ (reference sequence). V was pared by 1 base and J by 3 bases, with 9 bases of the junction left unmatched.